This T cell receptor (beta chain) was captured by sequencing in a study of blood T cell repertoires in COVID-19. Profiling relied on immunoSEQ multiplex PCR, and the TCRdb table lists in-frame clones only, not all of them. The sample contains about 170,000 clones, just under 90% of which appear only once. J lost 0 bases, V lost 5 bases, and 13 bases had no gene match. Per the germline V gene, CDR1 is LNHDA and CDR2 is SQIVND (reference sequence). The CDR3 runs to 18 residues. The chain links TRBV19 to TRBJ2-4; TRBD1 matches 7 bases. This clonotype originated in a man between 18 and 29 years old with active or convalescent COVID-19. The material sequenced was peripheral blood. This CDR3 is CASSPWDSLSLAKNIQYF. As DNA, the CDR3 is TGTGCCAGTAGTCCCTGGGACAGCCTATCTCTAGCCAAAAACATTCAGTACTTC.